This TCR beta chain was identified in a study of blood T cell repertoires in COVID-19. Study overall: In each case, the material was cDNA or gDNA derived from T cells, B-cell-depleted T cells, or PBMCs.

Sequenced by immunoSEQ multiplex PCR; TCRdb stores in-frame clones only, minus some. The sample shows around 450,000 clones, about 85% of them seen only once. This clone appeared a single time. CDR1 and CDR2 from the germline V gene are LGHDT and YNNKEL (reference sequence). This CDR3 has 16 residues. V was cut by 0 bases and J by 2 bases, with 12 bases left in between. This sequence was found in a woman younger than 30 who had recovered from COVID-19. The sample taken for sequencing was PBMCs or T cells enriched from blood (not recorded which). The genes are TRBV3-1 (or the pseudogene TRBV3-2) and TRBJ2-3; possibly TRBD1 for D (6 bases). The CDR3 sequence is CASSQDRGTYTDTQYF. DNA for the CDR3: TGTGCCAGCAGCCAAGATAGGGGGACCTACACAGATACGCAGTATTTT.